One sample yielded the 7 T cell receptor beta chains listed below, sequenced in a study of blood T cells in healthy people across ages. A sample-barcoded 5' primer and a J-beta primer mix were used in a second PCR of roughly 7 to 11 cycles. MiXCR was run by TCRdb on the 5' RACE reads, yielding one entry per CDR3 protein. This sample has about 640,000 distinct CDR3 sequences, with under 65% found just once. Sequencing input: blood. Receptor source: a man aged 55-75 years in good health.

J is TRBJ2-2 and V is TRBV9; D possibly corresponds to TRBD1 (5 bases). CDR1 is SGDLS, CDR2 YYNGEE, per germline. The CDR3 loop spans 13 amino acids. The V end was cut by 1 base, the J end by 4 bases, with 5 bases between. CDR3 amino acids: CASSVRGTGELFF. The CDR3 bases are TGTGCCAGCAGCGTAAGGGGCACCGGGGAGCTGTTTTTT.

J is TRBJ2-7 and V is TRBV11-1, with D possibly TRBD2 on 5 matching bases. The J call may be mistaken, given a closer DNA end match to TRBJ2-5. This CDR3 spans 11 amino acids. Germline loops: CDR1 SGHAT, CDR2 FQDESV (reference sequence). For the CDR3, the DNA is TGTGCCAGCAGCAAACGGGGGACCCAGTACTTC. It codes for CASSKRGTQYF.

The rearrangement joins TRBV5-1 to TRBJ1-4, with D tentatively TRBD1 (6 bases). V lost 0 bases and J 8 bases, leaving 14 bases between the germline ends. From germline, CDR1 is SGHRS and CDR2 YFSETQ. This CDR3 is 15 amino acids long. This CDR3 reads CASSLAAGAQEKLFF. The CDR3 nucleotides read TGCGCCAGCAGCTTGGCGGCAGGGGCGCAGGAAAAACTGTTTTTT.

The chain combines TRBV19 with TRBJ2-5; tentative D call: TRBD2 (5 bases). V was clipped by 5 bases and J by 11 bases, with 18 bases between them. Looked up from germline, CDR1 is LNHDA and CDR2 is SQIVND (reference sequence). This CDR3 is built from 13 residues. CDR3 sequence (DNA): TGTGCCAGTAGTGCGAGGCCGTACTGGGAGCAGTACTTC. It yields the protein CASSARPYWEQYF.

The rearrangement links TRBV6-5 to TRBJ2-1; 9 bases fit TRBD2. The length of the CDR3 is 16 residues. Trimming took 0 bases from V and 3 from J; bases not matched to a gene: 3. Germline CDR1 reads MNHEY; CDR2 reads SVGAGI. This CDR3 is CASSYSPSGVYNEQFF. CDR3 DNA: TGTGCCAGCAGTTACTCTCCTAGCGGGGTCTACAATGAGCAGTTCTTC.

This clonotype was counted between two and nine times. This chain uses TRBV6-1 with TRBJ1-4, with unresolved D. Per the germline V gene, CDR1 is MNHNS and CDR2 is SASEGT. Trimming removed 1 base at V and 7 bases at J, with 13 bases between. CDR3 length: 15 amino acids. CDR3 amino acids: CASSEGAGRPEKLFF. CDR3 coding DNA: TGTGCCAGCAGTGAAGGGGCAGGCCGACCTGAAAAACTGTTTTTT.

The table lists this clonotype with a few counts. CDR3 sequence: CAIRGEGYTGELFF. Here the CDR3 DNA reads TGTGCCATCAGAGGAGAGGGGTACACCGGGGAGCTGTTTTTT. The V and J genes are TRBV10-3 and TRBJ2-2; D possibly uses TRBD1 or TRBD2 (5 bases each). The V end lost 6 bases, the J end lost 3 bases, and 11 bases lay between the germline ends. Per germline, CDR1 ENHRY and CDR2 SYGVKD. The CDR3 length is 14 residues.